This T cell receptor (beta chain) comes out of a study of kidney transplant recipient with SARS-CoV-2 infection. As regards this clonotype: A read error may produce the germline difference seen at one junction end.

In TCRdb, the reads were re-called with MiXCR into one record per CDR3 protein. The sample shows 200,000 to 300,000 distinct CDR3 sequences, more than 25% of them seen only once. Germline V gene lookup returns CDR1 SGHRS and CDR2 YFSETQ. The CDR3 length is 13 residues. The sample here was a blood sample, taken at baseline and around day 120 from a kidney transplant recipient. The origin of this receptor is a young adult male patient who had COVID-19 and was a kidney transplant recipient. T cells may partly derive from the graft donor. The chain has TRBV5-1 and TRBJ1-1, with 8 nucleotides matching TRBD1. This chain's CDR3 is CVSDFGQGSEAFF. The CDR3 coding sequence is TGCGTCAGCGACTTTGGACAGGGCTCTGAAGCTTTCTTT.